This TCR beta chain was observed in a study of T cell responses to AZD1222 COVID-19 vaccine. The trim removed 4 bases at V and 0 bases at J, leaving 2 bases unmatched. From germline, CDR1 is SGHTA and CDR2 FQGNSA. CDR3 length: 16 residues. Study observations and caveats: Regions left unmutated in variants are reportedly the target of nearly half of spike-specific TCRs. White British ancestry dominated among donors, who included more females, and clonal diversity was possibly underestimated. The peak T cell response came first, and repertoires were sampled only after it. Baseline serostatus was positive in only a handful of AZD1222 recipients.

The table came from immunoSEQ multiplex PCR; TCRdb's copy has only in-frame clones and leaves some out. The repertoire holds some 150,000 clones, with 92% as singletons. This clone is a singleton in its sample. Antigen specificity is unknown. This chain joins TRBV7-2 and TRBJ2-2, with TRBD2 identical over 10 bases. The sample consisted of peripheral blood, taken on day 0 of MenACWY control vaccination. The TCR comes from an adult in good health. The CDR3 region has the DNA TGTGCCAGCAGCTGGACTAGCGGTTCGAACACCGGGGAGCTGTTTTTT. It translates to CASSWTSGSNTGELFF.